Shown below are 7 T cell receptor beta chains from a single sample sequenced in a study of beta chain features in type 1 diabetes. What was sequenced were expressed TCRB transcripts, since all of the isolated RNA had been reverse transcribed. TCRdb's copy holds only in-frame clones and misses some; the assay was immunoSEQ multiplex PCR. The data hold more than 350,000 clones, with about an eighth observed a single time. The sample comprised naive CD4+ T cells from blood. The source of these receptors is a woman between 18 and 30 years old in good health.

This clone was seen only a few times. CDR3 sequence reads: CSALQTETQYF. The DNA for the CDR3 is TGCAGTGCCCTCCAAACGGAGACCCAGTACTTC. V usage is TRBV20-1 and J usage is TRBJ2-5; D remains unclear. Germline loops: CDR1 DFQATT, CDR2 SNEGSKA (reference sequence). The V and J ends lost 6 bases and 5 bases respectively, with 10 bases between them. This CDR3 has 11 residues.

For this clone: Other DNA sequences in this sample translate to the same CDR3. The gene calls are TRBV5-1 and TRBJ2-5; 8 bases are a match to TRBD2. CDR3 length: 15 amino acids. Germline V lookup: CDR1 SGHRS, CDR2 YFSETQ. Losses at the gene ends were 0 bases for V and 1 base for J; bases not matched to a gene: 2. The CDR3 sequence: CASSLGSGGQETQYF. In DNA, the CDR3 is TGCGCCAGCAGCTTGGGAAGCGGGGGCCAAGAGACCCAGTACTTC.

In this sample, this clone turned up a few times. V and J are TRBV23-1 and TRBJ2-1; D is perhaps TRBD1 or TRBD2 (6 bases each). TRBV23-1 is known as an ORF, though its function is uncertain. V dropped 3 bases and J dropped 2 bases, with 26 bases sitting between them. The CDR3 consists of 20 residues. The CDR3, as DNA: TGCGCCAGCAGTCATGACCGCCGGAGGGGGATGCGGGACCCCTACAATGAGCAGTTCTTC. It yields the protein CASSHDRRRGMRDPYNEQFF.

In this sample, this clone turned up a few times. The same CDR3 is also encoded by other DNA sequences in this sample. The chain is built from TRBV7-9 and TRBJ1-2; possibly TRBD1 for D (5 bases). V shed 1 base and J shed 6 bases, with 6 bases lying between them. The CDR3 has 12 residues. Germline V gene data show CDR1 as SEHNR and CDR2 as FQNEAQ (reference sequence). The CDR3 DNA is TGTGCCAGCAGCTTAGAGGGGCATGGCTACACCTTC. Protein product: CASSLEGHGYTF.

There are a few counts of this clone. The CDR3 protein is CASSEVADTDTQYF. The CDR3 DNA reads TGTGCCAGCAGTGAAGTAGCGGACACAGATACGCAGTATTTT. This rearrangement joins TRBV6-1 to TRBJ2-3; a weak D match, TRBD2 (6 bases). The CDR3 extends over 14 amino acids. The germline CDR1 and CDR2 sequences are MNHNS and SASEGT. The V end was cut by 1 base, the J end by 2 bases, with 7 bases between.

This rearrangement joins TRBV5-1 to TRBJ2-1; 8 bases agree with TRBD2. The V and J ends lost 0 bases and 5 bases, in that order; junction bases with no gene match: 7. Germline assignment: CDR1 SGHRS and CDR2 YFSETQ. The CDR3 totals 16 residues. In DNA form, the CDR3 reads TGCGCCAGCAGCTTGGACCCGACTAGCGCAAACAATGAGCAGTTCTTC. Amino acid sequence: CASSLDPTSANNEQFF. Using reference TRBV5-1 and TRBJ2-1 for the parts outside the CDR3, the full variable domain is KAGVTQTPRYLIKTRGQQVTLSCSPISGHRSVSWYQQTPGQGLQFLFEYFSETQRNKGNFPGRFSGRQFSNSRSEMNVSTLELGDSALYLCASSLDPTSANNEQFFGPGTRLTVL.

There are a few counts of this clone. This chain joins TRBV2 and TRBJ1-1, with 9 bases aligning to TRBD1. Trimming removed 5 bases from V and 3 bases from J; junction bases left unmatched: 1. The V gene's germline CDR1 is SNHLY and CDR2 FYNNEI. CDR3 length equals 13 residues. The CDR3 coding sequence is TGTGCCAGCAGTAGGACAGGGGACACTGAAGCTTTCTTT. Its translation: CASSRTGDTEAFF.